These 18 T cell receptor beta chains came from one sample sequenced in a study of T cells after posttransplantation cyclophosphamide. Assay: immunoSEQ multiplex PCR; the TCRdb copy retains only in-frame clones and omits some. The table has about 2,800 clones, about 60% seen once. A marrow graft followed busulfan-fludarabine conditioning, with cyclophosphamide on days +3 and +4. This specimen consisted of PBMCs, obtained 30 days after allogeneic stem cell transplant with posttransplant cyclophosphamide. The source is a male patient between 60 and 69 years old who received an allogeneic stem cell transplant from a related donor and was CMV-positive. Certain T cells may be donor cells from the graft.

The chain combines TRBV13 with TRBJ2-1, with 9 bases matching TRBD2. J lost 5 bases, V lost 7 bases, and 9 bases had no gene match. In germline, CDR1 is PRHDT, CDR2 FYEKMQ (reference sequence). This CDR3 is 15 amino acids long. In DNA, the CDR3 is TGTGCCAGCACCGCGGAACTAGCGGGTAACAATGAGCAGTTCTTC. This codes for CASTAELAGNNEQFF.

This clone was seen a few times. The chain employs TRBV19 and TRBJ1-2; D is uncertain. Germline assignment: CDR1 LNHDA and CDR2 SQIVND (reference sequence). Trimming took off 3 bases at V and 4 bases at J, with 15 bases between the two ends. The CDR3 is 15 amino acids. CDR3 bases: TGTGCCAGTAGTATTACCGCTGTAGTAACCTATGGCTACACCTTC. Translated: CASSITAVVTYGYTF.

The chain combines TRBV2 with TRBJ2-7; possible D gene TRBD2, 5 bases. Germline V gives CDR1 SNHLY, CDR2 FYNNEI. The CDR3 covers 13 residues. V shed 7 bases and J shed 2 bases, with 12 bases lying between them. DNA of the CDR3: TGTGCCAGCAAATTAGACGGGACCTACGAGCAGTACTTC. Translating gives CASKLDGTYEQYF.

CDR3 bases: TGTGCCAGCAGCTTGGTCGGCGGGAGTACAGATACGCAGTATTTT. This translates into CASSLVGGSTDTQYF. The V gene is TRBV5-6, the J gene TRBJ2-3; TRBD2 matches at 7 bases. CDR3 length: 15 amino acids. In germline, CDR1 is SGHDT, CDR2 YYEEEE. J was trimmed by 3 bases and V by 0 bases; bases with no gene match: 4.

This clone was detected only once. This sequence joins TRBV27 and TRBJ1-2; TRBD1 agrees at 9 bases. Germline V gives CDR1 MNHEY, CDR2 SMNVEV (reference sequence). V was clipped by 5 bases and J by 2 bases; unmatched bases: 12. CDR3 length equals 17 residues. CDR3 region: CASSHWPRTGDNYGYTF. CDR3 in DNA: TGTGCCAGCAGTCATTGGCCCCGGACAGGGGACAACTATGGCTACACCTTC.

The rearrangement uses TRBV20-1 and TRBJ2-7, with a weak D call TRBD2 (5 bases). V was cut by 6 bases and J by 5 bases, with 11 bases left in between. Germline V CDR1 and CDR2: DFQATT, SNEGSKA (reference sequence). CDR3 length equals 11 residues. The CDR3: CSAERVHEQYF. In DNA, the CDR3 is TGCAGTGCCGAGAGGGTTCACGAGCAGTACTTC.

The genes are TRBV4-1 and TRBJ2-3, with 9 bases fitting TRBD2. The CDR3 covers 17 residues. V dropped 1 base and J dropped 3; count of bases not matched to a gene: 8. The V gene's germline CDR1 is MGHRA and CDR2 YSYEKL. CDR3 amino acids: CASSQGGAGGGTDTQYF. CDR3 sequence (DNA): TGCGCCAGCAGCCAAGGAGGTGCGGGAGGGGGGACAGATACGCAGTATTTT.

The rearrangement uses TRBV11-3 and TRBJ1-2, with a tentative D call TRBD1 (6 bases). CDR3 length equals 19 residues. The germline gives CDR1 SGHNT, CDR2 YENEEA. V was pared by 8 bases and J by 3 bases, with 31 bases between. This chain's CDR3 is CASGYPEGGARLVDYGYTF. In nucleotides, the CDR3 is TGTGCCAGCGGTTACCCTGAAGGGGGGGCGCGATTGGTAGACTATGGCTACACCTTC.

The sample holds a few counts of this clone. CDR3 amino acids: CASSFLGLASNEQFF. Written as DNA, the CDR3 is TGCGCCAGCAGCTTCCTGGGACTAGCGTCCAATGAGCAGTTCTTC. The genes are TRBV5-1 and TRBJ2-1; TRBD2 aligns across 10 bases. With V trimmed by 2 bases and J by 6 bases, 5 bases remained unmatched. This CDR3 comprises 15 residues. Looked up from germline, CDR1 is SGHRS and CDR2 is YFSETQ.

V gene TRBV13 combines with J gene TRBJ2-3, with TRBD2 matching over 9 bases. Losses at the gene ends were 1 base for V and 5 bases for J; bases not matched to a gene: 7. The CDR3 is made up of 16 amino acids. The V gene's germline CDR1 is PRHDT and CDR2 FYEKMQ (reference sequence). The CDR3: CASSLALAGPGDTQYF. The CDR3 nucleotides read TGTGCCAGCAGCTTAGCTCTAGCGGGGCCCGGAGATACGCAGTATTTT.

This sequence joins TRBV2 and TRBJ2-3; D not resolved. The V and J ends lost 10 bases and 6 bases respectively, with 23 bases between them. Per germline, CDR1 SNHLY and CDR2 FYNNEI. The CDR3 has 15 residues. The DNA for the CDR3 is TGTGCCACCCCAAGTCAAAGTAGTTTTACGGATACGCAGTATTTT. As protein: CATPSQSSFTDTQYF.

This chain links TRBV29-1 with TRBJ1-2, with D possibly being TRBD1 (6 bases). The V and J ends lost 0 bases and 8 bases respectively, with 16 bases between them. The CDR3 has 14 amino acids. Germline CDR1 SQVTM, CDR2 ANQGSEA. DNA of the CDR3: TGCAGCGTTGAAGACTGGCCAGCCAGGGGAGGCTACACCTTC. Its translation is CSVEDWPARGGYTF.

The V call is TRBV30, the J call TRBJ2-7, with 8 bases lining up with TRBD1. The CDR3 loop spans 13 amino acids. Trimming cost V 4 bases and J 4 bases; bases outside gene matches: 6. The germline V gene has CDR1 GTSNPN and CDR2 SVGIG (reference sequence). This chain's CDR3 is CAWMRDRPYEQYF. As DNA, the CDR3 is TGTGCCTGGATGCGGGACAGGCCTTACGAGCAGTACTTC.

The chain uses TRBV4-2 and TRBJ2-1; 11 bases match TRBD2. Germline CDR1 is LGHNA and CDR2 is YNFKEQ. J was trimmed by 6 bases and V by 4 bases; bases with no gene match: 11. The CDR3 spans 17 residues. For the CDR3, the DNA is TGTGCCAGCAGCCGCCTACTAGCGGGAGAGGGGTCCAATGAGCAGTTCTTC. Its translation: CASSRLLAGEGSNEQFF.

The CDR3: CASSSEREYTGDEQFF. CDR3 coding DNA: TGCGCCAGCAGTTCGGAACGGGAGTACACGGGCGATGAGCAGTTCTTC. This chain connects TRBV10-2 to TRBJ2-1, with a possible D match to TRBD2 (6 bases). Germline lookup yields CDR1 WSHSY and CDR2 SAAADI. Deletions cut 5 bases from V and 8 bases from J, with 22 bases between. The CDR3 contains 16 residues.

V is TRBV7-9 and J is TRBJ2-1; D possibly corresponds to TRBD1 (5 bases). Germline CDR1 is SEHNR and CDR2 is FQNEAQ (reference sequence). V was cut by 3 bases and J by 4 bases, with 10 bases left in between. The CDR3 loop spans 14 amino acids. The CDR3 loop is CASSLTDVYNEQFF. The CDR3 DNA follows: TGTGCCAGCAGCTTGACAGACGTATACAATGAGCAGTTCTTC.

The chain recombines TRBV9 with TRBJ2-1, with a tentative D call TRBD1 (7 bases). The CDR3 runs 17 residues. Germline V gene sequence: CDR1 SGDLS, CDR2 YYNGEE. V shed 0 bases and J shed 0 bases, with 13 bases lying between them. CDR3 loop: CASSVVGGTASYNEQFF. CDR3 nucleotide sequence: TGTGCCAGCAGCGTAGTTGGAGGGACAGCCTCCTACAATGAGCAGTTCTTC.

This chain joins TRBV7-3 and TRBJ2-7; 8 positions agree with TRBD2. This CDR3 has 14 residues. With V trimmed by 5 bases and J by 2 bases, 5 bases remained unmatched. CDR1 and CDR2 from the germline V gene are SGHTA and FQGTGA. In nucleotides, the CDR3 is TGTGCCAGCAGCACCCAAGCGGGGGCCTACGAGCAGTACTTC. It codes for CASSTQAGAYEQYF.